Listed here are 2 T cell receptor beta chains from one sample, sequenced in a study of T-cell reconstitution after alpha-beta-depleted transplantation in children. For TCRbeta, the library was prepared with unique molecular identifiers. TCRdb reprocessed the PCR reads with MiXCR, giving one entry per CDR3 protein. Here the sample spans about 220,000 distinct CDR3 sequences, roughly a sixth being singletons. Sequencing used PBMCs, mostly from graft donor cells, obtained 360 days after TCRalphabeta/CD19-depleted stem cell transplant. The receptors originated from a male patient between 2 and 10 years old who had a stem cell transplant for acute lymphoblastic leukemia, so the T cells may come from the graft donor.

The rearrangement links TRBV7-2 to TRBJ2-7, with 13 positions matching TRBD2. Germline V gene sequence: CDR1 SGHTA, CDR2 FQGNSA. This CDR3 has 15 residues. After removal of 5 bases from V and 3 bases from J, the junction contained 4 bases not matched to a gene. In nucleotides, the CDR3 is TGTGCCAGCAGCCCGGGACTAGCGGGACGCTACGAGCAGTACTTC. Translated: CASSPGLAGRYEQYF.

The rearrangement uses TRBV12-3 or TRBV12-4 and TRBJ2-5; 9 bases map to TRBD2. Trimming removed 3 bases from V and 5 bases from J; junction bases left unmatched: 13. The CDR3 contains 17 residues. Written as DNA, the CDR3 is TGTGCCAGCAGTTTTTCCAGCGGGGGGCTCAACGGGGAGACCCAGTACTTC. Translating it yields CASSFSSGGLNGETQYF.